This T cell receptor (beta chain) originates from a study of cytomegalovirus exposure and HLA in healthy donors. Study-wide results and limits: In a later analysis, most CMV-associated TCR beta chains appeared HLA-restricted.

The length of the CDR3 is 13 residues. Germline loops: CDR1 MNHNS, CDR2 SASEGT. The V end lost 5 bases, the J end lost 7 bases, and 14 bases lay between the germline ends. Note on this clone: Its antigen remains unidentified.

The PCR made use of 60 Vbeta and 13 Jbeta primers. Produced via immunoSEQ multiplex PCR; TCRdb's table is partial and in-frame only. The sample records more than 90,000 clones, around 84% being singletons. The sequence came from a man aged 30-40 years in good health and CMV-seropositive. The rearrangement joins TRBV6-1 to TRBJ1-1, with D tentatively TRBD1 (6 bases). Sequencing used PBMCs. CDR3 region: CASSLLRGLEAFF. CDR3 sequence (DNA): TGTGCCAGCAGTCTCCTCAGGGGCCTTGAAGCTTTCTTT.